This entry features one TCR beta chain sequence. This record belongs to a study of blood T cell repertoires in COVID-19. Background on the study: T cells, B-cell-depleted T cells, or PBMCs supplied cDNA or gDNA.

Sequenced by immunoSEQ multiplex PCR; TCRdb stores in-frame clones only, minus some. Among 200,000 or so clones listed, around four fifths were seen once. This receptor was taken from a man in his sixties with COVID-19, enrolled during active disease. Sequenced material: peripheral blood.

CDR3 sequence (DNA): TGTGCCACCAGTGACACCCAGACTAGCTTGTCCAAAAACATTCAGTACTTC. It yields the protein CATSDTQTSLSKNIQYF. The rearrangement joins TRBV24-1 to TRBJ2-4, with 7 nucleotides matching TRBD2. Trimming took 4 bases from V and 2 from J; bases not matched to a gene: 10. The V gene's germline CDR1 is KGHDR and CDR2 SFDVKD. This CDR3 has 17 residues.